This T cell receptor beta chain was captured by sequencing in a study of T cells after yellow fever vaccination. Study-level background: The authors prepared low-cell-number fractions using SMART-Seq v4 Ultra Low Input. The study's findings and limits: After the booster, approximately 95% of CD4 and more than 75% of CD8 primary-response clones were re-detected.

UMIs and a universal primer site were added when TCR cDNA was made by 5'RACE template switching. TCRdb used MiXCR to reprocess the 5' RACE reads, holding one entry per CDR3 protein. The data contain around 250,000 distinct CDR3 sequences, 5.2% of them singletons. Trimming left V 2 bases short and J 8 bases short, with 15 bases between. This CDR3 spans 15 amino acids. This clonotype was picked up many times. The antigen remains undetermined. Material: CD4+ T cells sorted from PBMCs, obtained on the day of the yellow fever booster vaccination. The chain is built from TRBV12-3 or TRBV12-4 and TRBJ1-4; weak D call: TRBD1 (5 bases). This receptor was obtained from a man aged 18 to 30 who received the YFV17D yellow fever vaccine. The CDR3 region is CASSLSGLLREKLFF. CDR3 DNA: TGTGCCAGCAGTTTATCAGGGCTGCTAAGGGAAAAACTGTTTTTT.